The present T cell receptor (beta chain) was sequenced within a study of blood T cell repertoires in COVID-19. Overall study: Researchers got acute and convalescent COVID-19 samples from the United States, Italy and Spain. PBMCs, B-cell-depleted T cells, or T cells provided the cDNA or gDNA that made up the material.

The germline CDR1 and CDR2 sequences are SGHAT and FQNNGV. CDR3 size: 16 residues. The V gene end was trimmed by 5 bases and the J gene end by 1 base; junction bases not matched to a gene: 8. Original handling: Quantification of nucleated cells was approximated via reference gene primer amplification. TCRdb's table, derived via immunoSEQ multiplex PCR, lists solely in-frame clones and lacks some. V, J and clone size are taken as reported in that table, and D and trimming were inferred from the DNA itself. The sample holds a few hundred thousand clones, about 85% seen once. This sequence joins TRBV11-2 and TRBJ2-3, with 8 nucleotides matching TRBD2. This TCR was recovered from a woman in her fifties or sixties with COVID-19, enrolled during active disease. The sequenced sample was peripheral blood. CDR3 region: CASSEYLTSGTDTQYF. The CDR3 DNA sequence: TGTGCCAGCAGCGAATATTTGACTAGCGGCACAGATACGCAGTATTTT.